This is a list of T cell receptor beta chains from one sample in a study of T cells in Graves' hyperthyroidism and ophthalmopathy. Via MiXCR, TCRdb re-called the multiplex PCR reads, giving one row per CDR3 protein. The sample carries under 300,000 distinct CDR3 sequences, 10% to 15% recorded once. Sequenced: blood. The receptors stem from a woman aged 30 to 39 with Graves' hyperthyroidism that later progressed to Graves' ophthalmopathy. Both conserved end residues are part of each CDR3. A D gene is named only where the DNA matches it firmly. For some rows the clone size is stated as once, few or many, or as a class when expanded; others skip it.

D gene: NA; J gene: TRBJ2-3; V gene: TRBV4-2; clone size: NA; CDR3 protein: CASSQRTNPGTDTQYF; CDR3 DNA: TGTGCCAGCAGCCAAAGAACAAACCCGGGCACAGATACGCAGTATTTT
D gene: NA; J gene: TRBJ1-6; V gene: TRBV20-1; clone size: few; CDR3 protein: CSARDLRGPYNSPLHF; CDR3 DNA: TGCAGTGCTAGAGATCTGAGGGGCCCCTATAATTCACCCCTCCACTTT
D gene: NA; J gene: TRBJ2-1; V gene: TRBV6-1; clone size: many; CDR3 protein: CASSELGTPLYNEQFF; CDR3 DNA: TGTGCCAGCAGTGAATTAGGGACACCTCTCTACAATGAGCAGTTCTTC
D gene: NA; J gene: TRBJ2-7; V gene: TRBV20-1; clone size: many; CDR3 protein: CSASGPDYEQYF; CDR3 DNA: TGCAGTGCTAGTGGCCCAGACTACGAGCAGTACTTC
D gene: NA; J gene: TRBJ1-4; V gene: TRBV27; clone size: many; CDR3 protein: CASSYRDSANEKLFF; CDR3 DNA: TGTGCCAGCAGTTACAGGGACTCGGCTAATGAAAAACTGTTTTTT
D gene: NA; J gene: TRBJ2-5; V gene: TRBV20-1; clone size: many; CDR3 protein: CSASVGLSQETQYF; CDR3 DNA: TGCAGTGCTAGTGTCGGACTGTCCCAAGAGACCCAGTACTTC
D gene: NA; J gene: TRBJ2-2; V gene: TRBV20-1; clone size: NA; CDR3 protein: CSARVLGGIETGELFF; CDR3 DNA: TGCAGTGCTAGAGTCTTAGGAGGGATTGAAACCGGGGAGCTGTTTTTT
D gene: NA; J gene: TRBJ2-4; V gene: TRBV7-9; clone size: many; CDR3 protein: CASSGRVGGIQYF; CDR3 DNA: TGTGCCAGCAGCGGGCGGGTCGGAGGCATTCAGTACTTC
D gene: TRBD2; J gene: TRBJ2-5; V gene: TRBV7-2; clone size: many; CDR3 protein: CASSLEASGRSQETQYF; CDR3 DNA: TGTGCCAGCAGCTTAGAAGCAAGCGGGAGGTCCCAAGAGACCCAGTACTTC
D gene: TRBD2; J gene: TRBJ2-3; V gene: TRBV4-2; clone size: NA; CDR3 protein: CASSQGGLAGVFGTDTQYF; CDR3 DNA: TGTGCCAGCAGCCAAGGTGGGTTAGCGGGAGTTTTCGGCACAGATACGCAGTATTTT
D gene: TRBD1; J gene: TRBJ1-3; V gene: TRBV12-3/TRBV12-4; clone size: NA; CDR3 protein: CASSLGQSTGNTIYF; CDR3 DNA: TGTGCCAGCAGTTTGGGACAGAGTACTGGAAACACCATATATTTT
D gene: NA; J gene: TRBJ1-3; V gene: TRBV5-4; clone size: once; CDR3 protein: CASSRTGGTGNTIYF; CDR3 DNA: TGTGCCAGCAGCCGGACGGGCGGAACTGGAAACACCATATATTTT
D gene: TRBD1; J gene: TRBJ1-5; V gene: TRBV3-1; clone size: many; CDR3 protein: CASSQGTGLNQPQHF; CDR3 DNA: TGTGCCAGCAGCCAAGGGACAGGACTCAATCAGCCCCAGCATTTT
D gene: NA; J gene: TRBJ2-5; V gene: TRBV20-1; clone size: many; CDR3 protein: CSARAHGGRGPETQYF; CDR3 DNA: TGCAGTGCTAGAGCCCACGGTGGGAGGGGGCCGGAGACCCAGTACTTC
D gene: NA; J gene: TRBJ2-1; V gene: TRBV7-2; clone size: many; CDR3 protein: CASSYRADNEQFF; CDR3 DNA: TGTGCCAGCAGCTATCGGGCAGACAATGAGCAGTTCTTC
D gene: NA; J gene: TRBJ2-3; V gene: TRBV19; clone size: NA; CDR3 protein: CASTRSGTELDTQYF; CDR3 DNA: TGTGCCAGTACCCGAAGCGGTACCGAACTAGATACGCAGTATTTT
D gene: NA; J gene: TRBJ2-5; V gene: TRBV4-2; clone size: few; CDR3 protein: CASSQEATPETQYF; CDR3 DNA: TGTGCCAGCAGCCAAGAAGCGACCCCCGAGACCCAGTACTTC
D gene: NA; J gene: TRBJ1-2; V gene: TRBV25-1; clone size: NA; CDR3 protein: CASSEGPANYGYTF; CDR3 DNA: TGTGCCAGCAGTGAAGGCCCAGCTAACTATGGCTACACCTTC
D gene: NA; J gene: TRBJ1-2; V gene: TRBV20-1; clone size: many; CDR3 protein: CSARDRTANYGYTF; CDR3 DNA: TGCAGTGCTAGAGATCGTACGGCTAACTATGGCTACACCTTC
D gene: TRBD1; J gene: TRBJ2-1; V gene: TRBV12-3/TRBV12-4; clone size: many; CDR3 protein: CASRNRGRINEQFF; CDR3 DNA: TGTGCCAGCAGGAACAGGGGGCGTATCAATGAGCAGTTCTTC
D gene: NA; J gene: TRBJ2-1; V gene: TRBV20-1; clone size: many; CDR3 protein: CSGLDYNEQFF; CDR3 DNA: TGCAGTGGGCTGGACTACAATGAGCAGTTCTTC
D gene: NA; J gene: TRBJ2-7; V gene: TRBV27; clone size: many; CDR3 protein: CASSHAAGYEQYF; CDR3 DNA: TGTGCCAGCAGCCACGCGGCCGGCTACGAGCAGTACTTC
D gene: NA; J gene: TRBJ1-2; V gene: TRBV28; clone size: many; CDR3 protein: CASRRSGQEYGYTF; CDR3 DNA: TGTGCCAGCAGAAGATCCGGGCAGGAGTATGGCTACACCTTC
D gene: NA; J gene: TRBJ2-6; V gene: TRBV9; clone size: few; CDR3 protein: CASSVVPGSLGANVLTF; CDR3 DNA: TGTGCCAGCAGCGTAGTACCTGGATCTCTGGGGGCCAACGTCCTGACTTTC
D gene: TRBD1; J gene: TRBJ2-7; V gene: TRBV7-6; clone size: NA; CDR3 protein: CASSTPLGQGLDEQYF; CDR3 DNA: TGTGCCAGCAGCACCCCCCTTGGACAGGGGCTCGACGAGCAGTACTTC
D gene: TRBD2; J gene: TRBJ2-5; V gene: TRBV11-2; clone size: many; CDR3 protein: CASNGGGLGGETQYF; CDR3 DNA: TGTGCCAGCAACGGGGGGGGTCTAGGAGGAGAGACCCAGTACTTC
D gene: TRBD2; J gene: TRBJ2-2; V gene: TRBV4-2; clone size: few; CDR3 protein: CASSLGRLAGNTGELFF; CDR3 DNA: TGTGCCAGCAGCCTGGGTCGACTAGCGGGAAACACCGGGGAGCTGTTTTTT
D gene: NA; J gene: TRBJ2-7; V gene: TRBV20-1; clone size: NA; CDR3 protein: CSARANSYEQYF; CDR3 DNA: TGCAGTGCTAGAGCTAACAGCTACGAGCAGTACTTC
D gene: NA; J gene: TRBJ2-7; V gene: TRBV5-1; clone size: many; CDR3 protein: CATGTYEQYF; CDR3 DNA: TGCGCCACGGGAACCTACGAGCAGTACTTC
D gene: NA; J gene: TRBJ2-5; V gene: TRBV10-3; clone size: many; CDR3 protein: CAITGQETQYF; CDR3 DNA: TGTGCCATCACGGGCCAAGAGACCCAGTACTTC
D gene: NA; J gene: TRBJ2-1; V gene: TRBV12-3/TRBV12-4; clone size: NA; CDR3 protein: CASSVGWTGGNEQFF; CDR3 DNA: TGTGCCAGCAGCGTCGGATGGACCGGGGGCAATGAGCAGTTCTTC
D gene: NA; J gene: TRBJ2-3; V gene: TRBV7-2; clone size: many; CDR3 protein: CASSKFLAQREAQYF; CDR3 DNA: TGTGCCAGCAGCAAATTTCTAGCGCAACGAGAGGCGCAGTATTTT
D gene: TRBD1; J gene: TRBJ2-1; V gene: TRBV4-1; clone size: few; CDR3 protein: CASSQRQGVNEQFF; CDR3 DNA: TGCGCCAGCAGCCAACGACAGGGGGTAAATGAGCAGTTCTTC
D gene: NA; J gene: TRBJ2-3; V gene: TRBV12-3/TRBV12-4; clone size: many; CDR3 protein: CASTMGVTDTQYF; CDR3 DNA: TGTGCCAGCACGATGGGGGTCACAGATACGCAGTATTTT
D gene: NA; J gene: TRBJ2-4; V gene: TRBV19; clone size: NA; CDR3 protein: CASSMGEEIKNIQYF; CDR3 DNA: TGTGCCAGTAGTATGGGAGAGGAGATCAAAAACATTCAGTACTTC
D gene: NA; J gene: TRBJ2-1; V gene: TRBV7-3; clone size: many; CDR3 protein: CASSLGGMSNEQFF; CDR3 DNA: TGTGCCAGCAGCCTAGGGGGTATGAGCAATGAGCAGTTCTTC
D gene: NA; J gene: TRBJ1-4; V gene: TRBV12-3/TRBV12-4; clone size: many; CDR3 protein: CASSFWLDATNEKLFF; CDR3 DNA: TGTGCCAGCAGTTTTTGGTTAGACGCAACTAATGAAAAACTGTTTTTT
D gene: NA; J gene: TRBJ1-6; V gene: TRBV19; clone size: NA; CDR3 protein: CASSNSLNSPLHF; CDR3 DNA: TGTGCCAGTAGTAACAGCTTGAATTCACCCCTCCACTTT
D gene: TRBD1; J gene: TRBJ1-1; V gene: TRBV28; clone size: many; CDR3 protein: CASTHPTGAGTEAFF; CDR3 DNA: TGTGCCAGCACCCATCCGACAGGGGCCGGGACTGAAGCTTTCTTT
D gene: TRBD1; J gene: TRBJ2-7; V gene: TRBV20-1; clone size: many; CDR3 protein: CSAELGQGAGEQYF; CDR3 DNA: TGCAGTGCCGAACTGGGACAGGGGGCAGGCGAGCAGTACTTC
D gene: TRBD1; J gene: TRBJ2-1; V gene: TRBV5-1; clone size: NA; CDR3 protein: CASSLQPGQAGFF; CDR3 DNA: TGCGCCAGCAGCCTCCAACCGGGACAGGCGGGATTCTTC
D gene: TRBD1; J gene: TRBJ1-4; V gene: TRBV7-8; clone size: many; CDR3 protein: CASSLGTGVNEKLFF; CDR3 DNA: TGTGCCAGCAGCTTAGGGACAGGGGTAAATGAAAAACTGTTTTTT
D gene: TRBD1; J gene: TRBJ2-2; V gene: TRBV18; clone size: many; CDR3 protein: CASSPLQGISNTGELFF; CDR3 DNA: TGTGCCAGCTCACCGTTACAGGGGATTTCGAACACCGGGGAGCTGTTTTTT
D gene: NA; J gene: TRBJ2-7; V gene: TRBV30; clone size: many; CDR3 protein: CASMGPMGSEQYF; CDR3 DNA: TGTGCCTCTATGGGTCCCATGGGCTCCGAGCAGTACTTC
D gene: NA; J gene: TRBJ1-1; V gene: TRBV6-5; clone size: NA; CDR3 protein: CASSYSGGERAEAFF; CDR3 DNA: TGTGCCAGCAGTTACTCGGGGGGCGAAAGGGCTGAAGCTTTCTTT
D gene: TRBD1; J gene: TRBJ2-7; V gene: TRBV28; clone size: many; CDR3 protein: CASTRTGRIYEQYF; CDR3 DNA: TGTGCCAGCACCCGGACAGGACGTATCTACGAGCAGTACTTC
D gene: TRBD1; J gene: TRBJ2-7; V gene: TRBV9; clone size: many; CDR3 protein: CASSPGTDRYEQYF; CDR3 DNA: TGTGCCAGCAGCCCCGGGACAGACCGTTACGAGCAGTACTTC
D gene: NA; J gene: TRBJ2-7; V gene: TRBV6-1; clone size: many; CDR3 protein: CASRHPSGSESHEQYF; CDR3 DNA: TGTGCCAGCAGGCACCCCTCGGGATCGGAAAGTCACGAGCAGTACTTC
D gene: NA; J gene: TRBJ2-7; V gene: TRBV27; clone size: many; CDR3 protein: CASSPTSYSYEQYF; CDR3 DNA: TGTGCCAGCAGCCCGACGTCATATTCCTACGAGCAGTACTTC
D gene: TRBD1; J gene: TRBJ1-2; V gene: TRBV18; clone size: many; CDR3 protein: CASSLRDRGGYTF; CDR3 DNA: TGTGCCAGCTCACTCCGCGACAGGGGAGGCTACACCTTC
D gene: NA; J gene: TRBJ1-1; V gene: TRBV11-3; clone size: many; CDR3 protein: CASTQPFDVQGGTEAFF; CDR3 DNA: TGTGCCAGCACCCAACCTTTTGATGTCCAGGGTGGCACTGAAGCTTTCTTT
D gene: NA; J gene: TRBJ1-5; V gene: TRBV28; clone size: many; CDR3 protein: CASSTNPGNQPQHF; CDR3 DNA: TGTGCCAGCAGTACCAACCCGGGCAATCAGCCCCAGCATTTT
D gene: TRBD1; J gene: TRBJ1-1; V gene: TRBV7-9; clone size: many; CDR3 protein: CASSLIQGALTEAFF; CDR3 DNA: TGTGCCAGCAGCTTGATACAGGGGGCGCTCACTGAAGCTTTCTTT